A selection of T cell receptor beta chains follows, all from one sample in a study of PD-1 blockade in classical Hodgkin lymphoma. TCRdb's copy holds only in-frame clones and misses some; the assay was immunoSEQ multiplex PCR. The sample holds 17,000 or so clones, around 90% seen once. The sequenced sample consisted of peripheral blood mononuclear cells (PBMCs). Every receptor here comes from a human donor with classical Hodgkin lymphoma. Both conserved end residues are part of each CDR3. A D gene is named only where the DNA matches it firmly. Rows may omit the clone size; those that give it use once, few, many or a size class.

>TRBJ1-4|TRBV6-1|.|.
CASDSAGLYEKLFF
TGTGCCAGCGATTCCGCAGGCCTCTATGAAAAACTGTTTTTT
>TRBJ2-1|TRBV7-6|.|.
CASSLAGLNEQFF
TGTGCCAGCAGCTTAGCGGGACTCAATGAGCAGTTCTTC
>TRBJ2-7|TRBV6-5|TRBD1|.
CASSNRRGPSYEQYF
TGTGCCAGCTCCAACCGCAGGGGGCCCTCCTACGAGCAGTACTTC
>TRBJ1-4|TRBV5-5|.|.
CASSLEFGAISSNEKLFF
TGTGCCAGCAGCTTGGAATTCGGGGCCATATCGTCTAATGAAAAACTGTTTTTT
>TRBJ2-5|TRBV14|TRBD2|.
CASSQALRTSSETQYF
TGTGCCAGCAGCCAAGCCCTTCGGACTAGCTCAGAGACCCAGTACTTC
>TRBJ1-2|TRBV29-1|TRBD1|.
CSVERPGGYGGYTF
TGCAGCGTTGAAAGGCCAGGGGGGTATGGTGGCTACACCTTC
>TRBJ1-4|TRBV4-1|.|.
CASSPSPGATNEKLFF
TGCGCCAGCAGCCCCTCCCCCGGCGCAACTAATGAAAAACTGTTTTTT
>TRBJ2-7|TRBV5-1|TRBD2|.
CASSLGPGGNEQYF
TGCGCCAGCAGCTTGGGGCCCGGGGGGAACGAGCAGTACTTC
>TRBJ2-5|TRBV2|TRBD2|.
CASSGSSGGETQYF
TGTGCCAGCAGTGGGTCTAGCGGGGGCGAGACCCAGTACTTC
>TRBJ2-7|TRBV18|TRBD2|few
CASSPQGSGRQSEQYF
TGTGCCAGCTCACCACAGGGTAGCGGGAGGCAATCAGAGCAGTACTTC
>TRBJ2-1|TRBV6-4|.|.
CASSDSGEREQFF
TGTGCCAGCAGTGACTCAGGCGAGCGGGAGCAGTTCTTC
>TRBJ2-1|TRBV10-3|TRBD2|once
CAISGASGGSYNEQFF
TGTGCCATCAGTGGGGCTAGCGGAGGCTCCTACAATGAGCAGTTCTTC
>TRBJ2-1|TRBV5-1|.|.
CASSLGGNEQFF
TGCGCCAGCAGCTTGGGGGGCAATGAGCAGTTCTTC
>TRBJ2-1|TRBV9|.|once
CASSSSSEQFF
TGTGCCAGCAGCTCCTCATCTGAGCAGTTCTTC
>TRBJ1-1|TRBV25-1|TRBD1|.
CASSEGQGTPRAFF
TGTGCCAGCAGCGAAGGACAGGGAACCCCCAGGGCTTTCTTT
>TRBJ2-5|TRBV6-5|.|.
CASSYWRGETQYF
TGTGCCAGCAGTTACTGGAGAGGGGAGACCCAGTACTTC
>TRBJ2-1|TRBV6-4|TRBD1|.
CASSDSGQGAYNEQFF
TGTGCCAGCAGTGACTCCGGACAGGGGGCATACAATGAGCAGTTCTTC
>TRBJ1-5|TRBV6-1|.|.
CASSDSEHQPQHF
TGTGCCAGCAGTGATTCGGAGCATCAGCCCCAGCATTTT
>TRBJ1-1|TRBV5-1|.|.
CASSLAGNTEAFF
TGCGCCAGCAGCTTGGCCGGTAACACTGAAGCTTTCTTT
>TRBJ2-1|TRBV7-8|TRBD2|.
CASNLGLAGGNEQFF
TGTGCCAGCAACCTGGGACTAGCGGGGGGCAATGAGCAGTTCTTC
>TRBJ2-7|TRBV28|TRBD1|.
CASSSTRTGSYEQYF
TGTGCCAGCAGTTCTACCCGGACAGGGTCCTACGAGCAGTACTTC
>TRBJ2-5|TRBV7-9|.|.
CAARGGPQETQYF
TGTGCCGCGAGGGGGGGACCCCAAGAGACCCAGTACTTC
>TRBJ2-7|TRBV30|TRBD2|.
CASERGSSYEQYF
TGTGCCAGTGAGCGGGGGAGCTCCTACGAGCAGTACTTC
>TRBJ2-1|TRBV6-5|.|.
CASSYSIVERYNEQFF
TGTGCCAGCAGTTACTCGATAGTCGAGCGGTACAATGAGCAGTTCTTC
>TRBJ2-7|TRBV6-5|.|.
CASSDRWSSYEQYF
TGTGCCAGCAGTGACAGGTGGAGCTCCTACGAGCAGTACTTC
>TRBJ1-5|TRBV19|.|.
CASSRGGDGNQPQHF
TGTGCCAGTAGTCGGGGAGGCGACGGCAATCAGCCCCAGCATTTT
>TRBJ1-1|TRBV30|.|once
CAWSLDSNTEAFF
TGTGCCTGGAGTCTGGATTCGAACACTGAAGCTTTCTTT
>TRBJ2-6|TRBV29-1|TRBD2|.
CSVQGSGSAGANVLTF
TGCAGCGTTCAAGGTAGCGGGAGTGCCGGGGCCAACGTCCTGACTTTC
>TRBJ2-7|TRBV7-8|.|.
CASSFPLRDTLYEQYF
TGTGCCAGCAGCTTCCCCCTCCGGGACACCCTTTACGAGCAGTACTTC
>TRBJ2-7|TRBV2|.|.
CASSPLGLTYEQYF
TGTGCCAGCAGTCCTCTAGGACTAACCTACGAGCAGTACTTC
>TRBJ2-7|TRBV13|.|.
CASSPAGREQYF
TGTGCCAGCAGCCCCGCTGGGCGCGAGCAGTACTTC
>TRBJ2-3|TRBV6-4|TRBD2|once
CASSDAAGGSTDTQYF
TGTGCCAGCAGTGACGCGGCGGGAGGGAGCACAGATACGCAGTATTTT
>TRBJ2-3|TRBV5-1|.|.
CASSLGNGRTDTQYF
TGCGCCAGCAGCTTGGGTAATGGACGAACAGATACGCAGTATTTT
>TRBJ2-3|TRBV18|.|.
CASSPPITDTQYF
TGTGCCAGCTCACCACCTATCACAGATACGCAGTATTTT
>TRBJ1-1|TRBV30|.|.
CAWSVHADGAFF
TGTGCCTGGAGTGTACACGCGGACGGAGCTTTCTTT
>TRBJ2-7|TRBV10-2|.|.
CASRIALAYEQYF
TGCGCCAGCAGGATAGCGCTCGCCTACGAGCAGTACTTC
>TRBJ1-2|TRBV6-4|TRBD1|once
CASSVNRGRSGYTF
TGTGCCAGCAGTGTGAACAGGGGAAGGAGTGGCTACACCTTC
>TRBJ2-2|TRBV5-4|TRBD2|once
CASSLGGRATGELFF
TGTGCCAGCAGCTTGGGAGGGAGGGCCACCGGGGAGCTGTTTTTT
>TRBJ2-1|TRBV6-5|.|.
CASSPNGGSYNEQFF
TGTGCCAGCAGTCCTAACGGGGGTTCCTACAATGAGCAGTTCTTC
>TRBJ2-1|TRBV5-4|TRBD1|.
CASSTGTGAYNEQFF
TGTGCCAGCAGCACCGGGACAGGGGCCTACAATGAGCAGTTCTTC
>TRBJ2-7|TRBV7-6|TRBD2|.
CASSLGRLAGVYEQYF
TGTGCCAGCAGCTTAGGACGACTAGCGGGAGTCTACGAGCAGTACTTC
>TRBJ2-6|TRBV10-3|.|.
CAISESAGSGANVLTF
TGTGCCATCAGTGAGTCGGCGGGCTCTGGGGCCAACGTCCTGACTTTC
>TRBJ1-4|TRBV12-5|.|few
CASGLVLSTVLATNEKLFF
TGTGCTAGTGGTTTGGTACTGAGTACAGTCCTTGCAACTAATGAAAAACTGTTTTTT
>TRBJ2-2|TRBV2|TRBD2|.
CASMGEGNTGELFF
TGTGCCAGCATGGGGGAGGGGAACACCGGGGAGCTGTTTTTT
>TRBJ2-2|TRBV19|TRBD2|.
CALRAGESTGELFF
TGTGCCCTTAGGGCGGGAGAGTCCACCGGGGAGCTGTTTTTT
>TRBJ2-2|TRBV5-6|.|.
CASSLRGELFF
TGTGCCAGCAGCTTGCGTGGGGAGCTGTTTTTT
>TRBJ2-6|TRBV28|TRBD2|.
CASSLVREGFSGANVLTF
TGTGCCAGCAGTTTAGTGCGGGAGGGATTCTCTGGGGCCAACGTCCTGACTTTC
>TRBJ1-5|TRBV19|.|.
CATAPRTAQPQHF
TGTGCCACCGCCCCCCGGACAGCCCAGCCCCAGCATTTT
>TRBJ1-4|TRBV6-5|.|once
CASSRDGYNEKLFF
TGTGCCAGCAGCAGGGACGGCTATAATGAAAAACTGTTTTTT
>TRBJ1-3|TRBV28|.|.
CASSFGTSSGNTIYF
TGTGCCAGCAGTTTCGGGACAAGCTCTGGAAACACCATATATTTT
>TRBJ2-1|TRBV28|.|.
CASSLPGTPRNEQFF
TGTGCCAGCAGTTTGCCTGGGACACCAAGGAATGAGCAGTTCTTC